The sequence of this TCR beta chain was determined in a study of CD8 T cells in ankylosing spondylitis. Study outcomes and limitations: Those disease-linked clones were CD8+; they were also relatively rare in peripheral blood. The study looked at matched synovial fluid samples from ankylosing spondylitis patients. Disease-linked clones were reported to be significantly enriched there. For ankylosing spondylitis blood, a TCR beta motif of fewer than 10 highly homologous variants appeared characteristic.

MiXCR was run by TCRdb on the 5' RACE reads, yielding one entry per CDR3 protein. This sample has some 700,000 distinct CDR3 sequences, with around 20% found just once. Germline CDR1 GTSNPN, CDR2 SVGIG (reference sequence). CDR3 size: 12 residues. Trimming cost V 1 base and J 3 bases, with 4 bases left between them. About this clonotype itself: Its antigen is currently unknown.

The sequence was obtained from a male donor with ankylosing spondylitis. The chain has TRBV30 and TRBJ2-1; D is unclear. Sequenced sample: blood, either unsorted or a sorted T cell fraction (not recorded which). CDR3 in amino acids: CAWSGNYNEQFF. For the CDR3, the DNA is TGTGCCTGGAGTGGGAACTACAATGAGCAGTTCTTC.